A single sample gave rise to the 29 T cell receptor beta chains below, sequenced in a study of CD8 T cells in ankylosing spondylitis. Findings and caveats of the study: A TCR beta motif of seven or eight highly homologous variants appeared characteristic of ankylosing spondylitis blood.

TCRdb redid the calling of the 5' RACE reads with MiXCR, one entry per CDR3 protein. Among hundreds of thousands of distinct CDR3 sequences listed, roughly 26% were seen once. These receptors' targets are unknown. Sequenced: blood, either unsorted or a sorted T cell fraction (not recorded which). These receptors were taken from a male donor with ankylosing spondylitis.

The rearrangement uses TRBV7-2 and TRBJ2-7; D may be TRBD1 (5 bases). The CDR3 covers 15 residues. Germline lookup yields CDR1 SGHTA and CDR2 FQGNSA. Between the trimmed V and J ends, which lost 2 bases and 6 bases, there was a span of 17 bases. The CDR3 bases are TGTGCCAGCAGCTTAATCGTGCAGGGCATCGGCGAGCAGTACTTC. Translated: CASSLIVQGIGEQYF.

The gene calls are TRBV27 and TRBJ2-1; TRBD2 matches 14 bases. Germline V CDR1 and CDR2: MNHEY, SMNVEV (reference sequence). The CDR3 runs to 18 residues. The V and J ends lost 4 bases and 0 bases, in that order; junction bases with no gene match: 5. The CDR3 protein is CASSSGLAGGPSYNEQFF. The CDR3 DNA follows: TGTGCCAGCAGTTCCGGACTAGCGGGAGGTCCCTCCTACAATGAGCAGTTCTTC.

The chain links TRBV7-2 to TRBJ1-5; no clear D. The CDR3 length is 15 residues. The germline CDR1 and CDR2 sequences are SGHTA and FQGNSA. The ends were cut back, 6 bases at V and 0 bases at J, with 12 bases in the middle. CDR3 DNA: TGTGCCAGCAGTCCCTTTGCGGATAGCAATCAGCCCCAGCATTTT. Translation: CASSPFADSNQPQHF.

The gene calls are TRBV4-2 and TRBJ2-1; TRBD2 might be the D (9 bases). Trimming took 4 bases from V and 7 from J, leaving 23 bases between them. The CDR3 spans 17 residues. Germline V CDR1 and CDR2: LGHNA, YNFKEQ. CDR3 sequence: CASSPQGAGGWRNEQFF. The CDR3, as DNA: TGTGCCAGCAGCCCTCAGGGGGCGGGAGGGTGGAGGAATGAGCAGTTCTTC.

This clonotype was recorded many times. The rearrangement links TRBV6-1 to TRBJ2-7; 7 bases map to TRBD1. Germline values: CDR1 MNHNS, CDR2 SASEGT. V lost 6 bases and J lost 1; bases outside the gene matches: 9. This CDR3 is built from 15 residues. The CDR3 DNA reads as TGTGCCAGCAGCATACAGGGGCCCAATTCCTACGAGCAGTACTTC. It codes for CASSIQGPNSYEQYF.

This clonotype was observed at least ten times. The rearrangement links TRBV5-1 to TRBJ2-2; 7 bases line up with TRBD1. The J segment lost 0 bases and the V segment lost 1 base, leaving 0 bases of the junction unmatched. This CDR3 spans 15 amino acids. CDR1 and CDR2 (germline): SGHRS, YFSETQ. The CDR3 protein is CASSLTGANTGELFF. In DNA, the CDR3 is TGCGCCAGCAGCTTGACAGGGGCGAACACCGGGGAGCTGTTTTTT.

The rearrangement links TRBV19 to TRBJ1-2; D is possibly TRBD1 (5 bases). The germline V gene encodes CDR1 LNHDA and CDR2 SQIVND (reference sequence). The length of the CDR3 is 13 residues. Trimming cost V 3 bases and J 8 bases, with 13 bases left between them. The DNA of the CDR3 is TGTGCCAGTAGTATCAACAGGCCAGGGGGCTACACCTTC. Amino acids: CASSINRPGGYTF.

The chain carries TRBV20-1 and TRBJ2-1; 7 bases fit TRBD2. Trimming removed 0 bases from V and 0 bases from J; junction bases left unmatched: 2. This CDR3 has 15 amino acids. CDR1 DFQATT and CDR2 SNEGSKA come from the germline V gene (reference sequence). The chain's CDR3 is CSARDGRSSYNEQFF. For the CDR3, the DNA is TGCAGTGCTAGAGACGGGAGGAGCTCCTACAATGAGCAGTTCTTC.

This chain joins TRBV20-1 and TRBJ2-5; D perhaps matches TRBD1 (6 bases). Trimming cost V 3 bases and J 2 bases, with 10 bases left between them. This CDR3 is 13 amino acids long. Germline assignment: CDR1 DFQATT and CDR2 SNEGSKA (reference sequence). CDR3 protein: CSARVQGQETQYF. The CDR3 DNA reads TGCAGTGCTAGGGTACAGGGTCAAGAGACCCAGTACTTC.

V is TRBV29-1 and J is TRBJ2-3; 16 bases align to TRBD2. The germline gives CDR1 SQVTM, CDR2 ANQGSEA. Trimming at V came to 4 bases and at J to 2 bases, leaving 9 bases not matched to a gene. The CDR3 has 18 residues. This CDR3 is CSVGGLAGGYSVTDTQYF. Written as DNA, the CDR3 is TGCAGCGTTGGGGGACTAGCGGGAGGGTACTCTGTCACAGATACGCAGTATTTT.

The chain is built from TRBV7-9 and TRBJ2-7; maybe TRBD2 (5 bases). This CDR3 has 14 amino acids. CDR1 and CDR2 from the germline V gene are SEHNR and FQNEAQ (reference sequence). V lost 1 base to trimming and J lost 2 bases, with 9 bases between them. The CDR3, as DNA: TGTGCCAGCAGCTTAGGGAGCGGAACCTACGAGCAGTACGTC. Translating it yields CASSLGSGTYEQYV.

The CDR3 region has the DNA TGCAGTCCTCCGAACTATGGCTACACCTTC. Its translation is CSPPNYGYTF. The chain joins TRBV20-1 to TRBJ1-2; D remains ambiguous. The CDR3 runs to 10 residues. V lost 8 bases and J lost 2, with 6 bases in between. Germline CDR1 DFQATT, CDR2 SNEGSKA (reference sequence).

The chain links TRBV5-1 to TRBJ1-1; TRBD1 is a possible D gene (5 bases). V lost 0 bases and J 4 bases, leaving 7 bases between the germline ends. This CDR3 has 13 residues. Germline V gene data show CDR1 as SGHRS and CDR2 as YFSETQ. This chain's CDR3 is CASSLGQLTEAFF. As DNA, the CDR3 is TGCGCCAGCAGCTTGGGACAGCTCACTGAAGCTTTCTTT.

The chain uses TRBV11-2 and TRBJ2-2; a weak D match, TRBD1 (6 bases). Germline-derived CDR1 and CDR2 are SGHAT and FQNNGV. The CDR3 covers 16 residues. Trimming stripped 5 bases from V and 3 bases from J, with 16 bases between. The CDR3 nucleotides are TGTGCCAGCAGCAAACTCACAGGGTTGGACACCGGGGAGCTGTTTTTT. Translation gives CASSKLTGLDTGELFF.

This chain joins TRBV24-1 and TRBJ2-2; maybe TRBD2 (7 bases). Germline V gene lookup returns CDR1 KGHDR and CDR2 SFDVKD. CDR3 length equals 15 residues. Trimming shortened V by 9 bases and J by 4 bases, and 17 bases separated the two germline ends. This chain's CDR3 is CATRPGRGGTGELFF. The DNA of the CDR3 is TGTGCCACCCGACCAGGGAGGGGGGGCACCGGGGAGCTGTTTTTT.

The chain couples TRBV12-3 or TRBV12-4 to TRBJ1-1, with TRBD1 matching over 10 bases. Trimming cost V 5 bases and J 1 base; bases outside gene matches: 7. The CDR3 contains 16 residues. Here the CDR3 DNA reads TGTGCCAGCAGTACCAGGGACAGGGGTCCGAACACTGAAGCTTTCTTT. Protein: CASSTRDRGPNTEAFF.

J is TRBJ2-3 and V is TRBV29-1; tentative D call: TRBD2 (6 bases). Germline CDR1 SQVTM, CDR2 ANQGSEA. V was clipped by 3 bases and J by 6 bases, with 16 bases between them. This CDR3 contains 14 residues. The CDR3 protein is CSVDVAVGGDTQYF. The CDR3 bases are TGCAGCGTTGATGTAGCGGTAGGAGGGGATACGCAGTATTTT.

In its sample, this clonotype was seen a few times. The chain combines TRBV29-1 with TRBJ1-1; a possible D gene is TRBD1 (5 bases). The germline V and J ends were trimmed by 4 bases and 1 base, with 10 bases remaining between them. Germline-derived CDR1 and CDR2 are SQVTM and ANQGSEA. This CDR3 has 13 amino acids. The CDR3 protein is CSVVRQSNTEAFF. The CDR3 DNA follows: TGCAGCGTTGTTAGACAGTCGAACACTGAAGCTTTCTTT.

This clonotype was detected only once. The CDR3 region is CASSPSGGGRKTGELFF. Here the CDR3 DNA reads TGTGCCAGCAGCCCAAGTGGGGGGGGCAGGAAGACCGGGGAGCTGTTTTTT. V is TRBV4-2 and J is TRBJ2-2; TRBD2 is a possible D gene (7 bases). V was trimmed by 4 bases and J by 5 bases, leaving 20 bases between them. Germline V CDR1 and CDR2: LGHNA, YNFKEQ. The CDR3 is made up of 17 amino acids.

This clonotype has more than one count but fewer than ten. CDR3 bases: TGCAGCGTTGAGGAGGGGAATGAGCAGTTCTTC. Translation: CSVEEGNEQFF. The chain has TRBV29-1 and TRBJ2-1, with D possibly TRBD2 on 6 matching bases. The germline CDR1 and CDR2 sequences are SQVTM and ANQGSEA. This CDR3 comprises 11 residues. The ends were cut back, 3 bases at V and 7 bases at J, with 7 bases in the middle.

V and J are TRBV12-3 or TRBV12-4 and TRBJ1-1, with D possibly TRBD1 on 5 matching bases. Trimming removed 2 bases at V and 5 bases at J, with 18 bases between. The CDR3 spans 16 residues. The CDR3 DNA is TGTGCCAGCAGTTTACACCGCGGCCCAGGGCTTACTGAAGCTTTCTTT. This gives the protein CASSLHRGPGLTEAFF.

This rearrangement joins TRBV3-1 to TRBJ1-6; tentatively, D is TRBD1 (6 bases). The V end was cut by 0 bases, the J end by 7 bases, with 10 bases between. CDR3 length: 15 residues. In germline, CDR1 is LGHDT, CDR2 YNNKEL (reference sequence). For the CDR3, the DNA is TGTGCCAGCAGCCAAGATGCAGGGGAGAATTCACCCCTCCACTTT. Its translation is CASSQDAGENSPLHF. Full variable domain (rest looked up from reference TRBV3-1 and TRBJ1-6): DTAVSQTPKYLVTQMGNDKSIKCEQNLGHDTMYWYKQDSKKFLKIMFSYNNKELIINETVPNRFSPKSPDKAHLNLHINSLELGDSAVYFCASSQDAGENSPLHFGNGTRLTVT.

This clonotype turned up a few times. The V gene is TRBV12-3 or TRBV12-4, the J gene TRBJ2-7; D not certain. Trimming stripped 3 bases from V and 0 bases from J, with 12 bases between. This CDR3 has 15 residues. The CDR3 loop is CASSLSLRSSYEQYF. The DNA for the CDR3 is TGTGCCAGCAGTTTGAGTCTTAGGAGCTCCTACGAGCAGTACTTC.

This rearrangement joins TRBV6-2 or TRBV6-3 to TRBJ2-1, with 13 positions matching TRBD2. After removal of 6 bases from V and 3 bases from J, the junction contained 8 bases not matched to a gene. The CDR3 has 17 residues. Germline assignment: CDR1 MNHEY and CDR2 SVGEGT. The CDR3 nucleotides are TGTGCCAGCAGAGAACTAGCGGGAGGGCAGTACTACAATGAGCAGTTCTTC. As protein: CASRELAGGQYYNEQFF.

A few counts support this clonotype. V gene TRBV15 combines with J gene TRBJ2-3; D not certain. The CDR3 runs 15 residues. Per the germline V gene, CDR1 is LNHNV and CDR2 is YYDKDF (reference sequence). V lost 0 bases and J lost 6, with 13 bases in between. The CDR3 sequence: CATSRDSPRVDTQYF. CDR3 nucleotide sequence: TGTGCCACCAGCAGAGACAGTCCTAGGGTCGATACGCAGTATTTT.

This clonotype showed up just a few times. V usage is TRBV20-1 and J usage is TRBJ1-1, with 7 bases fitting TRBD1. Germline values: CDR1 DFQATT, CDR2 SNEGSKA (reference sequence). CDR3 length: 10 amino acids. Germline trimming cut 3 bases from V and 10 bases from J; bases unmatched to any gene: 2. The CDR3 nucleotides read TGCAGTGCTAGTCCAGGGGGAGCTTTCTTT. This gives the protein CSASPGGAFF.

This clonotype was recorded at least ten times. The chain is built from TRBV5-1 and TRBJ2-2; D not certain. The CDR3 totals 12 residues. Trimming took 0 bases from V and 6 from J, leaving 3 bases between them. Germline assignment: CDR1 SGHRS and CDR2 YFSETQ. This chain's CDR3 is CASSLDAGELFF. The CDR3 nucleotides are TGCGCCAGCAGCTTGGATGCCGGGGAGCTGTTTTTT. Complete variable domain (other parts from reference TRBV5-1 and TRBJ2-2): KAGVTQTPRYLIKTRGQQVTLSCSPISGHRSVSWYQQTPGQGLQFLFEYFSETQRNKGNFPGRFSGRQFSNSRSEMNVSTLELGDSALYLCASSLDAGELFFGEGSRLTVL.

The J gene is TRBJ2-5, the V gene TRBV5-1; 11 nucleotides line up with TRBD1. This CDR3 is built from 14 residues. V gave up 2 bases and J gave up 4 bases; unmatched junction bases: 1. Germline V gene lookup returns CDR1 SGHRS and CDR2 YFSETQ. For the CDR3, the DNA is TGCGCCAGCAGCTTCGGGACAGGGGGAGAGACCCAGTACTTC. As protein: CASSFGTGGETQYF. Using reference TRBV5-1 and TRBJ2-5 for the parts outside the CDR3, the full variable domain is KAGVTQTPRYLIKTRGQQVTLSCSPISGHRSVSWYQQTPGQGLQFLFEYFSETQRNKGNFPGRFSGRQFSNSRSEMNVSTLELGDSALYLCASSFGTGGETQYFGPGTRLLVL.

The chain is built from TRBV30 and TRBJ1-1; D gene ambiguous. The CDR3 contains 11 residues. Germline CDR1 GTSNPN, CDR2 SVGIG (reference sequence). The CDR3: CARELGTEAFF. CDR3 DNA sequence: TGTGCTCGGGAGTTGGGGACTGAAGCTTTCTTT.